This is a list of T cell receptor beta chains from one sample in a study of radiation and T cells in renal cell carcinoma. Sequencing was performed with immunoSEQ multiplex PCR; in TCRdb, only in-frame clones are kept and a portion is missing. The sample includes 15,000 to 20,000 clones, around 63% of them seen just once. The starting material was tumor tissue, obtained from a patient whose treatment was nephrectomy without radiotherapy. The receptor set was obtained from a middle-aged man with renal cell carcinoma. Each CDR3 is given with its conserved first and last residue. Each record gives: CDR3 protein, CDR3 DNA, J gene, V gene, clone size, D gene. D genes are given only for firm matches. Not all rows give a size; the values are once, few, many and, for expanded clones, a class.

CASSALAISLFF TGTGCCAGCAGCGCCCTAGCGATCTCCTTATTCTTC TRBJ2-1 TRBV7-2 few -
CASLYSGTSYEQYF TGTGCCAGCCTATATAGCGGTACCTCCTACGAGCAGTACTTC TRBJ2-7 TRBV13 - -
CASSPRDGQNTGELFF TGTGCCAGCAGCCCCCGGGACGGACAGAACACCGGGGAGCTGTTTTTT TRBJ2-2 TRBV7-2 - -
CASSQSVRTKDGYTF TGTGCCAGCAGCCAGAGCGTCAGGACGAAAGATGGCTACACCTTC TRBJ1-2 TRBV14 few -
CASSLGTLAGQETQYF TGTGCCAGCAGCTTAGGGACGCTAGCGGGACAAGAGACCCAGTACTTC TRBJ2-5 TRBV7-2 - TRBD2
CASSTLAGAAGELFF TGTGCCAGCAGCACCCTAGCGGGAGCCGCCGGGGAGCTGTTTTTT TRBJ2-2 TRBV9 - TRBD2
CATALRNHYGYTF TGTGCCACAGCCCTCAGGAATCACTATGGCTACACCTTC TRBJ1-2 TRBV19 - -
CASSDGTATKGEKLFF TGCGCCAGCAGCGACGGGACAGCAACGAAGGGGGAAAAACTGTTTTTT TRBJ1-4 TRBV5-1 - TRBD1
CASSFTEGYGYTF TGTGCCAGCAGTTTCACCGAGGGCTATGGCTACACCTTC TRBJ1-2 TRBV27 - -
CASSWGQGRGETQYF TGCGCCAGCAGCTGGGGGCAGGGACGAGGGGAGACCCAGTACTTC TRBJ2-5 TRBV5-1 - -
CASLEGLASYNEQFF TGTGCCAGTCTCGAGGGGCTAGCCTCCTACAATGAGCAGTTCTTC TRBJ2-1 TRBV6-6 - -
CASSQDLLGGGSSTEAFF TGTGCCAGCAGCCAAGATCTGTTAGGGGGCGGTAGTAGCACTGAAGCTTTCTTT TRBJ1-1 TRBV4-2 - TRBD1
CASSTFGQGDNQPQHF TGTGCCAGTAGTACATTCGGACAGGGGGATAATCAGCCCCAGCATTTT TRBJ1-5 TRBV19 - TRBD1
CASSLGRSMVYGYTF TGTGCCAGCAGCCTCGGGAGGTCAATGGTCTATGGCTACACCTTC TRBJ1-2 TRBV7-9 - -
CSVEAQTYEQYF TGCAGCGTTGAAGCTCAGACCTACGAGCAGTACTTC TRBJ2-7 TRBV29-1 - -
CASSPGGYGYTF TGTGCCAGCTCACCGGGGGGTTATGGCTACACCTTC TRBJ1-2 TRBV18 - -